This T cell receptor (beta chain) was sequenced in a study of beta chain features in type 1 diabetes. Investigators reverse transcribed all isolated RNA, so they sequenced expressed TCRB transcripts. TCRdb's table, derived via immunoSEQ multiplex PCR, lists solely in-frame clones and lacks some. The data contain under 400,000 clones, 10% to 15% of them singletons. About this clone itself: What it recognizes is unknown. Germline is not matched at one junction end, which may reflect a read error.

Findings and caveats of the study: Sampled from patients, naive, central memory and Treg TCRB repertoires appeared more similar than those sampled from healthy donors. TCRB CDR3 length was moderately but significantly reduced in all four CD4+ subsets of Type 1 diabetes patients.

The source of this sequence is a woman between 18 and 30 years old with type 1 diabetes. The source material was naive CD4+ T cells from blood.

CDR3 sequence reads: CRVGGGPVAGYNEQFF. CDR3 DNA: TGCAGGGTTGGGGGGGGACCGGTAGCGGGATACAATGAGCAGTTCTTC. J is TRBJ2-1 and V is TRBV29-1, with 8 bases fitting TRBD2. From germline, CDR1 is SQVTM and CDR2 ANQGSEA. This CDR3 contains 16 residues.